This T cell receptor beta chain was identified during a study of T-cell memory formation after mild COVID-19. Findings and limits, study-wide: A balance of CD4 and CD8 characterized clones contracting day 15 to 85, whereas later expanders leaned CD4+. CM and EM subsets held most contracting CD4+ clones; EMRA held CD8+ ones. The SARS-CoV-2 specificity of second-wave clones reaching peak at day 37 remained unverified.

TCRdb reanalysed the 5' RACE reads using MiXCR and keeps one entry per CDR3 protein. The data hold roughly 400,000 distinct CDR3 sequences, with 15% to 20% observed a single time. Germline CDR1 and CDR2: SGHRS and YFSETQ. V lost 0 bases to trimming and J lost 1 base, with 6 bases between them. This CDR3 is built from 14 residues. In this sample, this clonotype turned up many times. Its cognate antigen is unknown. What was sequenced was PBMCs or a T cell subset sorted from them (not recorded which). The chain combines TRBV5-1 with TRBJ2-3, with D unclear. The receptor comes from a man in his late teens or twenties who had mild COVID-19 (a few samples of this study predate the infection). Cell type and time point are not known. CDR3 DNA sequence: TGCGCCAGCAGCTTGGGGGGTCGCACAGATACGCAGTATTTT. This codes for CASSLGGRTDTQYF.